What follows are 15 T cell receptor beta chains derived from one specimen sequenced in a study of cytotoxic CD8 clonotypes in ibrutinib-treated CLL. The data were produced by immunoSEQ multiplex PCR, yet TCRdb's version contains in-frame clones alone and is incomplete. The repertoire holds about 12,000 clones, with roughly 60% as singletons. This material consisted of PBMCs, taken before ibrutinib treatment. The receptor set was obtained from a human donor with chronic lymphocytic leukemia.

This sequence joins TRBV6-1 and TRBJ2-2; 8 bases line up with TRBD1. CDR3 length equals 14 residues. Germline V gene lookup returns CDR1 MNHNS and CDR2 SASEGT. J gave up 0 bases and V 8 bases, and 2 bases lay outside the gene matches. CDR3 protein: CASQQGANTGELFF. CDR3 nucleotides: TGTGCCAGCCAACAGGGGGCGAACACCGGGGAGCTGTTTTTT.

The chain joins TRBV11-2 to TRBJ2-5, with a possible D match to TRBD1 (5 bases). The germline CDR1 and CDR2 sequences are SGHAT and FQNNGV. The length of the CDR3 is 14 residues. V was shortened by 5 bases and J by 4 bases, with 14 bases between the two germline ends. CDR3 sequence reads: CASSGQQGVETQYF. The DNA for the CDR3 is TGTGCCAGCAGCGGGCAGCAAGGGGTAGAGACCCAGTACTTC.

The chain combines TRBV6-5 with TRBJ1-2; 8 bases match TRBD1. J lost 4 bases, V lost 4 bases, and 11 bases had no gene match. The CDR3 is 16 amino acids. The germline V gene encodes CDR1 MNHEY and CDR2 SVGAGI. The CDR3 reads CASSSDRRGRSYGYTF. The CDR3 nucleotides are TGTGCCAGCAGTTCCGACCGCAGGGGGCGCAGCTATGGCTACACCTTC.

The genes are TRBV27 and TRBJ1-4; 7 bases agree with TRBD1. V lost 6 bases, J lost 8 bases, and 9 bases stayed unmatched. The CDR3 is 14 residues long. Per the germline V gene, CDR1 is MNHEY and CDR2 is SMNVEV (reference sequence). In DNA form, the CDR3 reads TGTGCCAGCAGCCCGACAGGGATACAGGAAAAACTGTTTTTT. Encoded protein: CASSPTGIQEKLFF.

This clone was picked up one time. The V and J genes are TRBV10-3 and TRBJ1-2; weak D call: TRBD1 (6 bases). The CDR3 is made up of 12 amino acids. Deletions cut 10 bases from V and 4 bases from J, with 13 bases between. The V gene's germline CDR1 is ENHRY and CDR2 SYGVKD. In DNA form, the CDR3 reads TGTGCCACATTGGGGGCGGCCTATGGCTACACCTTC. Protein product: CATLGAAYGYTF.

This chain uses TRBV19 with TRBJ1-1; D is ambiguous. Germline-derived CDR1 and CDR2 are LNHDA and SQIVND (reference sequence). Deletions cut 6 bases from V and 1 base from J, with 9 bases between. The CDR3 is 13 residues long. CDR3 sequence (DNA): TGTGCCAGTAGGGGAAGACCGAACACTGAAGCTTTCTTT. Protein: CASRGRPNTEAFF.

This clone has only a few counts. CDR3 protein: CASRWGGDTIYF. CDR3 DNA: TGTGCCAGCAGGTGGGGGGGAGACACCATATATTTT. The rearrangement links TRBV2 to TRBJ1-3; weak D call: TRBD1 (5 bases). The CDR3 is 12 amino acids. Trimming stripped 6 bases from V and 8 bases from J, with 11 bases between. Per the germline V gene, CDR1 is SNHLY and CDR2 is FYNNEI.

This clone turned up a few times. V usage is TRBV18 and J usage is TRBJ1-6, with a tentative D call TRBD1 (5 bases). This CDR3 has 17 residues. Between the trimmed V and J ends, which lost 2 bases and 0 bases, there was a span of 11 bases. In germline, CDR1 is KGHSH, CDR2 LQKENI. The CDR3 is CASSPTGGSSYNSPLHF. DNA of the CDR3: TGTGCCAGCTCACCAACGGGGGGAAGCTCCTATAATTCACCCCTCCACTTT.

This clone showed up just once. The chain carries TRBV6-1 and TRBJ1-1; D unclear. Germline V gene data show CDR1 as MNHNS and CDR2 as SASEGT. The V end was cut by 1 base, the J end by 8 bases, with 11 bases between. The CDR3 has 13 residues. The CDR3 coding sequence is TGTGCCAGCAGTGAAGTGGGCAGAATAGAAGCTTTCTTT. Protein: CASSEVGRIEAFF.

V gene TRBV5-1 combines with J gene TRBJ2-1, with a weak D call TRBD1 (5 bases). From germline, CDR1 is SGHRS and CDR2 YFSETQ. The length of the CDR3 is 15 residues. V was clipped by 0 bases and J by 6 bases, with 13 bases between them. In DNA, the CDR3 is TGCGCCAGCAGCTTGGGTTCTGCCGACAGCAATGAGCAGTTCTTC. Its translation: CASSLGSADSNEQFF.

CDR3 loop: CASSLRQGAYTGELFF. The CDR3 DNA reads as TGTGCCAGCAGCTTACGGCAGGGGGCTTACACCGGGGAGCTGTTTTTT. V usage is TRBV7-2 and J usage is TRBJ2-2; 8 positions match TRBD1. V gave up 2 bases and J gave up 3 bases; unmatched junction bases: 5. The CDR3 is made up of 16 amino acids. Germline CDR1 is SGHTA and CDR2 is FQGNSA.

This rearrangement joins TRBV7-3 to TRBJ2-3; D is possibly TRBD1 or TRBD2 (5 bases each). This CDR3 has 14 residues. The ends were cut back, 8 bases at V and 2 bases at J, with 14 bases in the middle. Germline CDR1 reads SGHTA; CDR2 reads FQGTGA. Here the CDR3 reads CASGRDGSTDTQYF. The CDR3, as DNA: TGTGCCAGCGGACGGGACGGTTCCACAGATACGCAGTATTTT.

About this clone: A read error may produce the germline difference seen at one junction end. The chain's CDR3 is CATSRDLEGASKF. In DNA form, the CDR3 reads TGTGCCACCAGCAGAGATCTGGAGGGGGCCTCGAAATTC. This chain joins TRBV15 and TRBJ2-7, with a tentative D call TRBD1 (7 bases). This CDR3 has 13 residues. The germline CDR1 and CDR2 sequences are LNHNV and YYDKDF (reference sequence).

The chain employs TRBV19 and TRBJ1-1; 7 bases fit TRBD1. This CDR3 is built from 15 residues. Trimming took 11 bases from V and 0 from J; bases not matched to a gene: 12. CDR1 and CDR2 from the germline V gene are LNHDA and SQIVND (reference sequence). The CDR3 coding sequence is TGTGCCGTACAGGGGCGGATAAACATGAACACTGAAGCTTTCTTT. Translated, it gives CAVQGRINMNTEAFF.

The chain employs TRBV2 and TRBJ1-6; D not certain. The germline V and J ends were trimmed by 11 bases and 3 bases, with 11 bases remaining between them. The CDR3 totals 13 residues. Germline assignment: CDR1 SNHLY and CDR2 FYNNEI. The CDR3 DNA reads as TGTGCCGTAGCGGTCAGCTATAATTCACCCCTCCACTTT. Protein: CAVAVSYNSPLHF. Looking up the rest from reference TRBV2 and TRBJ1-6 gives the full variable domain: EPEVTQTPSHQVTQMGQEVILRCVPISNHLYFYWYRQILGQKVEFLVSFYNNEISEKSEIFDDQFSVERPDGSNFTLKIRSTKLEDSAMYFCAVAVSYNSPLHFGNGTRLTVT.